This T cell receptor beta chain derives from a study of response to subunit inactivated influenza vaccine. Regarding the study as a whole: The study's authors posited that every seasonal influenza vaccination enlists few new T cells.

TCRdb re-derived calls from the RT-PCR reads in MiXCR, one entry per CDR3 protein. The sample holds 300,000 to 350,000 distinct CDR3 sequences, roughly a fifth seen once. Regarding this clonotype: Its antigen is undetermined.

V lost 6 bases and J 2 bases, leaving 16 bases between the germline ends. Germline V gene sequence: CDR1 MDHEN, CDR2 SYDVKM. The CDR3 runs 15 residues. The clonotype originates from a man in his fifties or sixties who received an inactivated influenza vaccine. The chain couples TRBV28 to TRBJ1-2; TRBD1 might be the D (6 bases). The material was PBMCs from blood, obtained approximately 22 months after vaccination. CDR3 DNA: TGTGCCAGCAGAAAAACAGGGCGGGGGAACTATGGCTACACCTTC. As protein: CASRKTGRGNYGYTF.